This TCR beta chain originates from a study of blood T cell repertoires in COVID-19. Overall study context: Spain, Italy and the United States supplied samples that represented acute and convalescent COVID-19. PBMCs, B-cell-depleted T cells, or T cells provided the cDNA or gDNA that made up the material.

The ends were cut back, 4 bases at V and 5 bases at J, with 12 bases in the middle. Germline CDR1 reads SGHRS; CDR2 reads YFSETQ. The CDR3 loop spans 13 amino acids. As processed by the authors: By means of reference gene primer amplification, nucleated cell counts were estimated. The method was immunoSEQ multiplex PCR; TCRdb's version includes in-frame clones alone and lacks a portion of them. V, J and clone size are those of that table, while D and trimming were read from the DNA. Of approximately 200,000 clones listed, about nine tenths are singletons. The V call is TRBV5-1, the J call TRBJ2-5; D is perhaps TRBD2 (6 bases). This TCR came from a man between 50 and 59 years old with acute or convalescent COVID-19. The sample was peripheral blood. Written as DNA, the CDR3 is TGCGCCAGCAGCCCAACTAGCCCGGAGACCCAGTACTTC. Translation: CASSPTSPETQYF.